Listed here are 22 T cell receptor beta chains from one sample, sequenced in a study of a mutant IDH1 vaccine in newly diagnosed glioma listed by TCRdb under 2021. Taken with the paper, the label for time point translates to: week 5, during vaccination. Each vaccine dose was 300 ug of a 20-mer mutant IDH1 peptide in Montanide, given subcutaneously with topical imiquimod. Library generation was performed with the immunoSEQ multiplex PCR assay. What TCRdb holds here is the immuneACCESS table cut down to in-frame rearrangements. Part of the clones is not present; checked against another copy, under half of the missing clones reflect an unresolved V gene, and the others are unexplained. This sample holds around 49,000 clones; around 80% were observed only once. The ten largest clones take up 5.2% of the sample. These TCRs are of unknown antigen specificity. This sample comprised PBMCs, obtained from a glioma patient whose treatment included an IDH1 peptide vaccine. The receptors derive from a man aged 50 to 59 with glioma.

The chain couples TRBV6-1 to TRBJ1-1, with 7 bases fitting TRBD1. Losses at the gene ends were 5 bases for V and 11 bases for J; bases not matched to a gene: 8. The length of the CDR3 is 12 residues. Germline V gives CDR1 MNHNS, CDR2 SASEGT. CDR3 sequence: CASSPQTGNAFF. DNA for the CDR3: TGTGCCAGCAGTCCCCAGACAGGGAACGCTTTCTTT.

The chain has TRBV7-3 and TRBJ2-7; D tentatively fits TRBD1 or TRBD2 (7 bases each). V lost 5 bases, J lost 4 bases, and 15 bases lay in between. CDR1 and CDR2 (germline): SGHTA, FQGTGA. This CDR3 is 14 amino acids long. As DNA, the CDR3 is TGTGCCAGCAGCCCCCAGGGGGGAGGGTACGAGCAGTACTTC. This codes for CASSPQGGGYEQYF.

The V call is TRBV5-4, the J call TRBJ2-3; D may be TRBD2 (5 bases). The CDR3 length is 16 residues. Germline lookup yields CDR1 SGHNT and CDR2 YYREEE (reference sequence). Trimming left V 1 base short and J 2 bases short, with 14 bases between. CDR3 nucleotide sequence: TGTGCCAGCAGCTTGATCGGCGGGCCCAACACAGATACGCAGTATTTT. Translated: CASSLIGGPNTDTQYF.

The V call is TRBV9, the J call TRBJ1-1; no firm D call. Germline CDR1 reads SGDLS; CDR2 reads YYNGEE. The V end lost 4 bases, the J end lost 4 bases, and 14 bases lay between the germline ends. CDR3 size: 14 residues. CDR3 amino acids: CASSPPLDGTEAFF. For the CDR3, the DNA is TGTGCCAGCAGCCCTCCCCTCGATGGCACTGAAGCTTTCTTT.

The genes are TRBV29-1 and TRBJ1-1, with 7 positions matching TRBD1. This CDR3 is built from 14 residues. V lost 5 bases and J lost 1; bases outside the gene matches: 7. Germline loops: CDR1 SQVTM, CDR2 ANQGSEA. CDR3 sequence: CSVSAGTANTEAFF. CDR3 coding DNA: TGCAGCGTTTCCGCCGGGACAGCGAACACTGAAGCTTTCTTT.

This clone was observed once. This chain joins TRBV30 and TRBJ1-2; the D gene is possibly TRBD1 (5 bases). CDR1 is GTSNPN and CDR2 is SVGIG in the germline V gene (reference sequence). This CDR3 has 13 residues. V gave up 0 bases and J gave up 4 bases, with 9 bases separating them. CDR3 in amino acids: CAWSVMGGYGYTF. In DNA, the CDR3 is TGTGCCTGGAGTGTTATGGGGGGCTATGGCTACACCTTC.

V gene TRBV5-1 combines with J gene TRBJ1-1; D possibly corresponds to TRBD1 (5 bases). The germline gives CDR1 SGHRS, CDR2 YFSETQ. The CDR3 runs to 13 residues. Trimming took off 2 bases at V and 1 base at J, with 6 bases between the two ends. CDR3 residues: CASSFGGNTEAFF. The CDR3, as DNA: TGCGCCAGCAGCTTCGGGGGGAACACTGAAGCTTTCTTT.

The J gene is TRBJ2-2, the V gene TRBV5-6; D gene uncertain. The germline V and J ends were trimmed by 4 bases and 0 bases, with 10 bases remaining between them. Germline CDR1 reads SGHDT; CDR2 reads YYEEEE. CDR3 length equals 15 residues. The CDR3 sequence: CASSPLKANTGELFF. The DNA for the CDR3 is TGTGCCAGCAGCCCCCTGAAGGCGAACACCGGGGAGCTGTTTTTT.

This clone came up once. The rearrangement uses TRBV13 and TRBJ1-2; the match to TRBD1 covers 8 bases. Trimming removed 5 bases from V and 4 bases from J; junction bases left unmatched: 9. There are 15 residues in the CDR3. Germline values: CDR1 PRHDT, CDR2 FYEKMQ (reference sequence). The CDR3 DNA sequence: TGTGCCAGCAGCCCAGGGACAGGCACTTTCTATGGCTACACCTTC. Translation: CASSPGTGTFYGYTF.

The CDR3 DNA reads as TGTGCCAGCAGCTTAGCTCCCACAGATACGCAGTATTTT. This gives the protein CASSLAPTDTQYF. The chain has TRBV13 and TRBJ2-3; D is undetermined. The CDR3 runs 13 residues. The germline gives CDR1 PRHDT, CDR2 FYEKMQ (reference sequence). With 1 base removed from V and 2 bases from J, the gap between germline ends came to 4 bases.

Here the CDR3 reads CASNPTGSNQPQHF. The CDR3 region has the DNA TGTGCCAGCAACCCGACAGGAAGCAATCAGCCCCAGCATTTT. V usage is TRBV6-1 and J usage is TRBJ1-5; D may be TRBD1 (6 bases). The germline V gene has CDR1 MNHNS and CDR2 SASEGT. The CDR3 sequence is 14 residues long. V was cut by 7 bases and J by 1 base, with 11 bases left in between.

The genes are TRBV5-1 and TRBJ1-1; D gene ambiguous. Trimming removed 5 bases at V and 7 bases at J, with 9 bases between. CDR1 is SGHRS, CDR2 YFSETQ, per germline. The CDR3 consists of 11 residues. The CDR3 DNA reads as TGCGCCAGCAGTATAAGCATTGAAGCTTTCTTT. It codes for CASSISIEAFF.

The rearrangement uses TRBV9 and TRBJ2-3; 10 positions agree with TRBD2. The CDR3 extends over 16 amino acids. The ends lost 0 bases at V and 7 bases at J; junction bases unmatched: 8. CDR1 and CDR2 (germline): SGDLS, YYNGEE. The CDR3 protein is CASSVVEAGGPHTQYF. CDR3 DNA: TGTGCCAGCAGCGTAGTCGAAGCGGGGGGGCCCCATACGCAGTATTTT.

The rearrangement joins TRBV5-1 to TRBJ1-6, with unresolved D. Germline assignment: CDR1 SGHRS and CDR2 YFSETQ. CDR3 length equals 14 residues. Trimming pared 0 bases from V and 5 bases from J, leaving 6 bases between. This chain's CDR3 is CASSLETDNSPLHF. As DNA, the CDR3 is TGCGCCAGCAGCTTGGAGACGGATAATTCACCCCTCCACTTT.

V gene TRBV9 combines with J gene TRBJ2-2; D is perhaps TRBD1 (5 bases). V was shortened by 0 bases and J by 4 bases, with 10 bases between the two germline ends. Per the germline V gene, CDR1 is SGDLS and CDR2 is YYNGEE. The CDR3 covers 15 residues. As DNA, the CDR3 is TGTGCCAGCAGCGTAGTACCTACAGGCACCGGGGAGCTGTTTTTT. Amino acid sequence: CASSVVPTGTGELFF. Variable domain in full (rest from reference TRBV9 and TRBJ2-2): DSGVTQTPKHLITATGQRVTLRCSPRSGDLSVYWYQQSLDQGLQFLIQYYNGEERAKGNILERFSAQQFPDLHSELNLSSLELGDSALYFCASSVVPTGTGELFFGEGSRLTVL.

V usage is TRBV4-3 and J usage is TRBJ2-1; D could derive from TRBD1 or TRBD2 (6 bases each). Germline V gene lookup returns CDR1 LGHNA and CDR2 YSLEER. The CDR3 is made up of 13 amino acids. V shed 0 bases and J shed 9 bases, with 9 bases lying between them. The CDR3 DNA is TGCGCCAGCAGCCAAGAGAAGGGGGGTGAGCAGTTCTTC. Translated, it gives CASSQEKGGEQFF.

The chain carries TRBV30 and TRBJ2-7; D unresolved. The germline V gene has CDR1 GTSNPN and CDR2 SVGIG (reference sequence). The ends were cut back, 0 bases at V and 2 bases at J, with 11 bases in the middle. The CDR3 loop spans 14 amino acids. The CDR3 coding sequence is TGTGCCTGGAGTGTATTGCGGAGCCCCTACGAGCAGTACTTC. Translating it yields CAWSVLRSPYEQYF.

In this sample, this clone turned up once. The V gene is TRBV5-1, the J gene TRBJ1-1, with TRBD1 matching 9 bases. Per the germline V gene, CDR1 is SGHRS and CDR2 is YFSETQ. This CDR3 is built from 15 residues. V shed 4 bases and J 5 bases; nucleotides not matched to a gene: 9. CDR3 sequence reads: CASSRRTTGGTEAFF. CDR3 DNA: TGCGCCAGCAGCCGTCGAACGACAGGGGGTACTGAAGCTTTCTTT.

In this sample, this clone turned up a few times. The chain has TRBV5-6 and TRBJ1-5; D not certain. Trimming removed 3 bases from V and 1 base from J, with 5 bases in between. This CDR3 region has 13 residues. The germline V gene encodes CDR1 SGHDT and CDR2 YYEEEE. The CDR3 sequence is CASSWQSNQPQHF. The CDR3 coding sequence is TGTGCCAGCAGCTGGCAGAGCAATCAGCCCCAGCATTTT.

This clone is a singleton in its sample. CDR3 nucleotides: TGTGCCAGTAATCAGGGCTCCCCTGGGGCCAACGTCCTGACTTTC. Amino acids: CASNQGSPGANVLTF. The rearrangement joins TRBV19 to TRBJ2-6; perhaps TRBD1 as D (5 bases). Trimming took 7 bases from V and 2 from J, leaving 12 bases between them. CDR1 and CDR2 (germline): LNHDA, SQIVND (reference sequence). The CDR3 has 15 residues.

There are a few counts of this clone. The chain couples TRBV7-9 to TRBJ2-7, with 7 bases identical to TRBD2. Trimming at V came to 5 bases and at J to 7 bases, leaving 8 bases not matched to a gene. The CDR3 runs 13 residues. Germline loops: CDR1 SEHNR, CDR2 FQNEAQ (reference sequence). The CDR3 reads CASSPRGGMEQYF. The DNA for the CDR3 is TGTGCCAGCAGCCCTCGGGGAGGGATGGAGCAGTACTTC.

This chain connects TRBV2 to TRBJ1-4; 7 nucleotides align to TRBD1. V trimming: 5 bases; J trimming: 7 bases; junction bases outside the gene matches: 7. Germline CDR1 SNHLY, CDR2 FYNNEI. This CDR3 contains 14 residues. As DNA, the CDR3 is TGTGCCAGCAGTCCGACAGGGAGGGGTGAAAAACTGTTTTTT. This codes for CASSPTGRGEKLFF.